This TCR beta chain was found in a study of blood T cell repertoires in COVID-19. Study background: In each case, the material was cDNA or gDNA derived from T cells, B-cell-depleted T cells, or PBMCs.

Authors' processing steps: Reference gene primer amplification gave estimated nucleated cell counts. The protocol was immunoSEQ multiplex PCR, while the TCRdb copy is restricted to in-frame clones and leaves out a portion. V and J calls and clone size come straight from that table; D and trimming were deduced from the DNA. The data show a few hundred thousand clones, with just under 90% seen just once and approximately 1.8% held by the top ten. The CDR3 sequence is 16 residues long. With 3 bases clipped from V and 6 bases from J, the junction kept 11 bases outside the gene matches. Germline CDR1 is MRHNA and CDR2 is SNTAGT. Seattle patients were enrolled while actively infected and followed longitudinally.

This chain uses TRBV6-4 with TRBJ2-3; TRBD2 agrees at 8 bases. This clonotype was obtained from a woman in her thirties with COVID-19, enrolled during active disease. The sequencing sample was made of peripheral blood. This CDR3 is CASSEGAGSGADTQYF. In DNA form, the CDR3 reads TGTGCCAGCAGTGAAGGTGCGGGTAGCGGGGCGGATACGCAGTATTTT.